The rows below give T cell receptor beta chains drawn from one sample of a study of blood T cell repertoires in COVID-19. Repertoires were generated with immunoSEQ multiplex PCR, while TCRdb's copy carries only in-frame clones and drops some. The repertoire consists of about 320,000 clones, with 89% occurring once and the leading ten covering 4.5% to 6.5%. The sample taken for sequencing was PBMCs or T cells enriched from blood (not recorded which). The source of these receptors is a man in his 60s who had recovered from COVID-19. Each CDR3 is given with its conserved first and last residue. The D gene is left open where the match is weak.

TRBJ1-5 | TRBV24-1 | TRBD1 | CAIAGGAGQPQHF
TRBJ1-4 | TRBV5-4 | TRBD1 | CASSPFGTGNEKLFF
TRBJ1-6 | TRBV9 | - | CASSPWDTRNSPLHF
TRBJ2-3 | TRBV29-1 | TRBD2 | CSARTSGSADTQYF
TRBJ2-7 | TRBV15 | - | CATSRDSNLDSYEQYF
TRBJ1-5 | TRBV19 | - | CASSIRQGSHQPQHF
TRBJ1-6 | TRBV6-5 | - | CASRTNLVSPLHF
TRBJ2-7 | TRBV6-5 | TRBD1 | CASSRQGKRSYEQYF
TRBJ2-3 | TRBV11-3 | - | CASSSQPTSTDTQYF
TRBJ1-5 | TRBV30 | - | CAWSLGGGQPQHF
TRBJ1-3 | TRBV5-5 | TRBD1 | CASSPRTGFDGNTIYF
TRBJ1-1 | TRBV5-1 | - | CASSLGAGADTEAFF
TRBJ1-1 | TRBV19 | - | CASSPGLTGANTEAFF
TRBJ1-1 | TRBV29-1 | - | CSVGAEQAFF
TRBJ2-6 | TRBV28 | - | CASRSSGANVLTF
TRBJ2-2 | TRBV5-1 | - | CASSSDNGELFF
TRBJ2-3 | TRBV24-1 | TRBD1 | CATSEQGQGGDTQYF
TRBJ1-5 | TRBV6-1 | TRBD1 | CASSDTSITTGGNQPQHF